This T cell receptor beta chain was recovered during a study of T cells in Graves' hyperthyroidism and ophthalmopathy. This clonotype was seen ten or more times. Its specificity is unknown. RNA transcripts provided the source from which TCR beta CDR3 regions were amplified. In the first-round RT-PCR of the TCR CDR3, the HTBI primer set was used. TCRdb re-analysed the multiplex PCR reads in MiXCR, keeping a single row per CDR3 protein. Found here are hundreds of thousands of distinct CDR3 sequences, 14% of them singletons; the top ten hold roughly 10%. The study defined stable Graves' hyperthyroidism as no ophthalmopathy progression within 18 months. General observations from the study: Blood shared most expanded thyroid clonotypes above 0.001. Ophthalmopathy was told apart from stable hyperthyroidism by a 13 V-J model.

This clonotype was sampled from a woman aged 18-35 years with Graves' hyperthyroidism. Sequenced sample: blood.

CDR3 bases: TGTGCCAGCAGCTTTCCCGGGGCCAATGAGCAGTTCTTC. Translated: CASSFPGANEQFF. This rearrangement joins TRBV7-6 to TRBJ2-1; D assignment may be TRBD1 or TRBD2 (5 bases each). This CDR3 comprises 13 residues. Germline V lookup: CDR1 SGHVS, CDR2 FNYEAQ. Trimming stripped 3 bases from V and 6 bases from J, with 9 bases between.